The rows below give T cell receptor beta chains drawn from one sample of a study of early T cells in non-severe SARS-CoV-2 infection. TCRdb re-called the 5' RACE reads through MiXCR, storing one row per CDR3 protein. The sample records tens of thousands of distinct CDR3 sequences, under 8.5% being singletons. Sequenced material: whole blood, taken at baseline. These receptors all come from an adult who was a healthcare worker with PCR-confirmed SARS-CoV-2 infection or an uninfected control (not recorded which). CDR3s include the opening cysteine and the closing phenylalanine or tryptophan. D genes are given only for firm matches.

D	V	J	CDR3
NA	TRBV13	TRBJ1-2	CASSSLSRVGQLDSNYGYTF
NA	TRBV27	TRBJ2-1	CASSLDGNEQFF
NA	TRBV6-1	TRBJ2-2	CASSAAPNTGELFF
TRBD2	TRBV20-1	TRBJ2-3	CSASVAGFEDTQYF
NA	TRBV29-1	TRBJ1-5	CSARGDWRQPQHF
TRBD1	TRBV5-5	TRBJ1-3	CASSLAGQGNTIYF
TRBD1	TRBV30	TRBJ1-5	CAWSLDREQPQHF
TRBD1	TRBV2	TRBJ1-2	CASSWTGGGGYTF
NA	TRBV2	TRBJ2-2	CASSLEGGELFF
NA	TRBV28	TRBJ2-1	CASSLPRFREDYNEQFF
TRBD1	TRBV10-1	TRBJ2-7	CASSEFGTGGIYEQYF